This T cell receptor (beta chain) came from a study of sequential checkpoint blockade in melanoma. Study summary: First-line arms were nivolumab then ipilimumab, or the reverse, randomized 1:1.

Treatment described: randomized to nivolumab then ipilimumab (arm A) or the reverse (arm B). None of the patients previously received DNA-damaging chemotherapy. Sorted cells were live CD3+CD8+, lacking CD19 and CD56, from PBMCs. Germline V gene data show CDR1 as MDHEN and CDR2 as SYDVKM. Between the trimmed V and J ends, which lost 6 bases and 2 bases, there was a span of 11 bases. The CDR3 extends over 13 amino acids. TCRdb's copy holds only in-frame clones and misses some; the assay was immunoSEQ multiplex PCR. The sample has 9,000 or so clones, about three fifths seen once. V is TRBV28 and J is TRBJ2-7; the D is unclear. The clonotype was recovered from a human donor with melanoma. The sample here was CD8+ T cells sorted from blood (inferred from file names), taken from a patient given nivolumab and ipilimumab in sequence. CDR3 protein: CASSQVYPYEQYF. CDR3 coding DNA: TGTGCCAGCAGCCAGGTATACCCCTACGAGCAGTACTTC.